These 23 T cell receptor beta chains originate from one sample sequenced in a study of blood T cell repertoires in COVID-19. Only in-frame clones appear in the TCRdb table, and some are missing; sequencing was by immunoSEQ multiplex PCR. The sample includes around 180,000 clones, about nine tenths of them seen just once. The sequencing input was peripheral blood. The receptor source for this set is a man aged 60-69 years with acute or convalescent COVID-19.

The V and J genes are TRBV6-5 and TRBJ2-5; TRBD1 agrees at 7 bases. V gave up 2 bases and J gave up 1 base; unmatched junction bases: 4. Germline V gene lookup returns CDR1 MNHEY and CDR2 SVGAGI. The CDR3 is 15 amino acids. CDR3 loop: CASSYGRGSQETQYF. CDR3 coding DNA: TGTGCCAGCAGTTACGGCAGGGGGAGCCAAGAGACCCAGTACTTC.

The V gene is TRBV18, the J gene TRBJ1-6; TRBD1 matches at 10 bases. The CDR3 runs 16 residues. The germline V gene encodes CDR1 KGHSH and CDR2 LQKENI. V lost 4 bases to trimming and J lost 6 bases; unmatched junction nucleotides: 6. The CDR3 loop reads CASSRRQGAGNSPLHF. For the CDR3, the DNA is TGTGCCAGCTCACGGCGACAGGGGGCGGGTAATTCACCCCTCCACTTT.

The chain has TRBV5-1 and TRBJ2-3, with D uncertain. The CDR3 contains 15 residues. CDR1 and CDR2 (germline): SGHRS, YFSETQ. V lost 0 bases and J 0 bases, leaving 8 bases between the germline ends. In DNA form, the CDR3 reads TGCGCCAGCAGCTTGGGCCTAGGAAGCACAGATACGCAGTATTTT. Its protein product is CASSLGLGSTDTQYF.

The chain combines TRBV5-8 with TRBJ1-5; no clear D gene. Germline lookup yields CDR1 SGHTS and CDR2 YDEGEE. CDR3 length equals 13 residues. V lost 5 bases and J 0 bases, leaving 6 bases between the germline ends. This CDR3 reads CASRQFSNQPQHF. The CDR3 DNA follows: TGTGCCAGCAGACAGTTTAGCAATCAGCCCCAGCATTTT.

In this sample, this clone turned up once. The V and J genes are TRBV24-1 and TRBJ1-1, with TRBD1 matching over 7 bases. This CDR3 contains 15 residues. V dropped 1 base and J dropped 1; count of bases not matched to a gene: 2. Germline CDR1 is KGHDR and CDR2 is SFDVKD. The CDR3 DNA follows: TGTGCCACCAGTGATTTAGGGACAGCGAACACTGAAGCTTTCTTT. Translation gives CATSDLGTANTEAFF.

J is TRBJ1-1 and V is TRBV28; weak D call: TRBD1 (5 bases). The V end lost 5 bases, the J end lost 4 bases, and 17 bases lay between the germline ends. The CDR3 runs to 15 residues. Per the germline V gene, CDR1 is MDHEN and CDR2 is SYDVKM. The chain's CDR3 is CASSPTHPGITEAFF. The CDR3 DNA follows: TGTGCCAGCAGTCCAACCCACCCAGGGATCACTGAAGCTTTCTTT.

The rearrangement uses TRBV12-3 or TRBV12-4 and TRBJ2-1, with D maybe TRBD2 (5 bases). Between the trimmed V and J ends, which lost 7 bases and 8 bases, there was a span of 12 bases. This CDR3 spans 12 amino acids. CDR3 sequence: CASTLRGDEQFF. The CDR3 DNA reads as TGTGCCAGCACCCTACGGGGTGATGAGCAGTTCTTC.

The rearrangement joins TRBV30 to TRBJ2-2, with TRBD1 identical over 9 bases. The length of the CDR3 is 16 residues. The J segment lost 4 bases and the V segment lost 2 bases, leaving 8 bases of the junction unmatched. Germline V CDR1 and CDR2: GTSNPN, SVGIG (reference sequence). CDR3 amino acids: CAWSSGQGPSTGELFF. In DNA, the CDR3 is TGTGCCTGGAGTAGCGGACAGGGGCCCAGCACCGGGGAGCTGTTTTTT.

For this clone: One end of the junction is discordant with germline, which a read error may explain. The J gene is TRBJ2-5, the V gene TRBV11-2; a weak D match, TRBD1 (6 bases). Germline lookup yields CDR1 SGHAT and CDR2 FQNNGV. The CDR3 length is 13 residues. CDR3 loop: CASSLGQGETQYF. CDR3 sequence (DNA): TGCGCCAGCAGCCTAGGGCAGGGGGAGACCCAGTACTTC.

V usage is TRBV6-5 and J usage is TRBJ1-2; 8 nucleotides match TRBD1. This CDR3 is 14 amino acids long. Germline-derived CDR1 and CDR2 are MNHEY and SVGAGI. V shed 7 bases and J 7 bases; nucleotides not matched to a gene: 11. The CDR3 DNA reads TGTGCCAGCACTCAAGACAGGGGCATAGGTGGCTACACCTTC. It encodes CASTQDRGIGGYTF.

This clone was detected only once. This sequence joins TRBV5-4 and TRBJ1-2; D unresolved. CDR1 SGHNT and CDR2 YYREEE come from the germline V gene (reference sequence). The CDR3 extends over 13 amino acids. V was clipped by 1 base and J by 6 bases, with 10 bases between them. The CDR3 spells CASSLFTGNGYTF. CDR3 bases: TGTGCCAGCAGCTTGTTTACGGGGAATGGCTACACCTTC.

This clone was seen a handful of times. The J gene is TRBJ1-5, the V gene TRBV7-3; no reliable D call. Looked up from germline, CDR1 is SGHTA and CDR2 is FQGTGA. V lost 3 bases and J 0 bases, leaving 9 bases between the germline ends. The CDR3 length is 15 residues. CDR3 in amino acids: CASSFTDYSNQPQHF. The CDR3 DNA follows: TGTGCCAGCAGCTTTACAGACTATAGCAATCAGCCCCAGCATTTT.

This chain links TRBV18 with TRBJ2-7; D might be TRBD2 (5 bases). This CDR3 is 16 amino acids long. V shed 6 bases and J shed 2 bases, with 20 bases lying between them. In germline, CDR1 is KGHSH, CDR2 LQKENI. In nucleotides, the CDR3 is TGTGCCAGCTCCCCTCCGGTCCGGGATTACCCCTACGAGCAGTACTTC. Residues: CASSPPVRDYPYEQYF. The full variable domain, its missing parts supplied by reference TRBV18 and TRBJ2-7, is NAGVMQNPRHLVRRRGQEARLRCSPMKGHSHVYWYRQLPEEGLKFMVYLQKENIIDESGMPKERFSAEFPKEGPSILRIQQVVRGDSAAYFCASSPPVRDYPYEQYFGPGTRLTVT.

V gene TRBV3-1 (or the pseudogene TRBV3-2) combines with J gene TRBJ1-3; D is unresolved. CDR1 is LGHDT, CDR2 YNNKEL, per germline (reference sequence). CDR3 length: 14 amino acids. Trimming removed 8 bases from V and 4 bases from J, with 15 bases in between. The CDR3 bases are TGTGCCAGCTCACACGCAGCGGACGGAAACACCATATATTTT. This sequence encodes CASSHAADGNTIYF.

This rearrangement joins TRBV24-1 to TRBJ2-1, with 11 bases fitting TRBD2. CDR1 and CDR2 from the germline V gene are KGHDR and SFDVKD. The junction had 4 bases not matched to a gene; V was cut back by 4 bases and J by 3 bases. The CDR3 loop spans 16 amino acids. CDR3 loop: CATSERTSGGYNEQFF. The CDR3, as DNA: TGTGCCACCAGTGAACGTACTAGCGGGGGCTACAATGAGCAGTTCTTC.

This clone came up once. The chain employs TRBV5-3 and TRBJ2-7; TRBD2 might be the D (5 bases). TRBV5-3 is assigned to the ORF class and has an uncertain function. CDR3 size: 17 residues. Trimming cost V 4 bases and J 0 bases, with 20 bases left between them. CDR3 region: CARSSGLQTLFSYEQYF. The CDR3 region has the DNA TGTGCCAGAAGCAGCGGTCTGCAGACCTTGTTCTCCTACGAGCAGTACTTC.

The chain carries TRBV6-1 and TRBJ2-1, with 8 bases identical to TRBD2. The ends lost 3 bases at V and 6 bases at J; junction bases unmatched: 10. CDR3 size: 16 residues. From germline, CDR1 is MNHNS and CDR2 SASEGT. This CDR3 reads CASSDPAGASFNEQFF. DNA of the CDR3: TGTGCCAGCAGTGATCCAGCGGGAGCGTCTTTCAATGAGCAGTTCTTC.

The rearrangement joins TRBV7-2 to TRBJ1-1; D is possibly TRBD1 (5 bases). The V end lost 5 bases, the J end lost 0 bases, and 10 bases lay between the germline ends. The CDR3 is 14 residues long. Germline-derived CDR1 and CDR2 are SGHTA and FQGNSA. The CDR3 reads CASSPQGMNTEAFF. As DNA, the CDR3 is TGTGCCAGCAGCCCGCAGGGTATGAACACTGAAGCTTTCTTT.

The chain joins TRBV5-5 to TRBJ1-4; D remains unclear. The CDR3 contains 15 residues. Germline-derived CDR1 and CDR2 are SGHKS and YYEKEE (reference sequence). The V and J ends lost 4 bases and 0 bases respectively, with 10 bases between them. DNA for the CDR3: TGTGCCAGCAGCCCCAGACAAGCAACTAATGAAAAACTGTTTTTT. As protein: CASSPRQATNEKLFF. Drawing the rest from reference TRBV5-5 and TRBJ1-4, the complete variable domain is DAGVTQSPTHLIKTRGQQVTLRCSPISGHKSVSWYQQVLGQGPQFIFQYYEKEERGRGNFPDRFSARQFPNYSSELNVNALLLGDSALYLCASSPRQATNEKLFFGSGTQLSVL.

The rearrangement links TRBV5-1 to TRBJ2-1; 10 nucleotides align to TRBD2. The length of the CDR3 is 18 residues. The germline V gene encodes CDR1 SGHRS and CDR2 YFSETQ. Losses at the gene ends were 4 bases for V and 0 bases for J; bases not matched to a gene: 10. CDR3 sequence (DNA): TGCGCCAGCAGCCCGAGCGGGAGGGCCGCGAGCTCCTACAATGAGCAGTTCTTC. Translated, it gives CASSPSGRAASSYNEQFF. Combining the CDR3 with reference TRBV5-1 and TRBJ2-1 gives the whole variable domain KAGVTQTPRYLIKTRGQQVTLSCSPISGHRSVSWYQQTPGQGLQFLFEYFSETQRNKGNFPGRFSGRQFSNSRSEMNVSTLELGDSALYLCASSPSGRAASSYNEQFFGPGTRLTVL.

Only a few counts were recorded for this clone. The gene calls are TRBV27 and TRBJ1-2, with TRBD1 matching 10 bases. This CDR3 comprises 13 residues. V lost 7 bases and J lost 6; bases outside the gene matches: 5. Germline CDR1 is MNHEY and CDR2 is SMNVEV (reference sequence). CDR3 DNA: TGTGCCAGCAAGACAGGGGGCGTTGATGGCTACACCTTC. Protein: CASKTGGVDGYTF.

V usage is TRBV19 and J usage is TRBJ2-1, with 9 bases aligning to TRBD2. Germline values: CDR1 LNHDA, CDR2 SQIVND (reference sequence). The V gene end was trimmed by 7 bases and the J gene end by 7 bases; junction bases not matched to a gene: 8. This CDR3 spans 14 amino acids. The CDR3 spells CASTLAGEQNEQFF. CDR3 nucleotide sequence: TGTGCCAGTACCTTAGCGGGAGAACAGAATGAGCAGTTCTTC.

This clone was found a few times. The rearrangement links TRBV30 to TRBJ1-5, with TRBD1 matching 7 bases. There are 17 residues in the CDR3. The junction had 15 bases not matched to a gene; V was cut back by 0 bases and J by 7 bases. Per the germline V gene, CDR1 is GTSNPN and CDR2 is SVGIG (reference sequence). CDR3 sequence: CAWSVRGEGALRQPQHF. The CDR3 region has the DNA TGTGCCTGGAGTGTCAGGGGGGAAGGGGCCCTCAGGCAGCCCCAGCATTTT.